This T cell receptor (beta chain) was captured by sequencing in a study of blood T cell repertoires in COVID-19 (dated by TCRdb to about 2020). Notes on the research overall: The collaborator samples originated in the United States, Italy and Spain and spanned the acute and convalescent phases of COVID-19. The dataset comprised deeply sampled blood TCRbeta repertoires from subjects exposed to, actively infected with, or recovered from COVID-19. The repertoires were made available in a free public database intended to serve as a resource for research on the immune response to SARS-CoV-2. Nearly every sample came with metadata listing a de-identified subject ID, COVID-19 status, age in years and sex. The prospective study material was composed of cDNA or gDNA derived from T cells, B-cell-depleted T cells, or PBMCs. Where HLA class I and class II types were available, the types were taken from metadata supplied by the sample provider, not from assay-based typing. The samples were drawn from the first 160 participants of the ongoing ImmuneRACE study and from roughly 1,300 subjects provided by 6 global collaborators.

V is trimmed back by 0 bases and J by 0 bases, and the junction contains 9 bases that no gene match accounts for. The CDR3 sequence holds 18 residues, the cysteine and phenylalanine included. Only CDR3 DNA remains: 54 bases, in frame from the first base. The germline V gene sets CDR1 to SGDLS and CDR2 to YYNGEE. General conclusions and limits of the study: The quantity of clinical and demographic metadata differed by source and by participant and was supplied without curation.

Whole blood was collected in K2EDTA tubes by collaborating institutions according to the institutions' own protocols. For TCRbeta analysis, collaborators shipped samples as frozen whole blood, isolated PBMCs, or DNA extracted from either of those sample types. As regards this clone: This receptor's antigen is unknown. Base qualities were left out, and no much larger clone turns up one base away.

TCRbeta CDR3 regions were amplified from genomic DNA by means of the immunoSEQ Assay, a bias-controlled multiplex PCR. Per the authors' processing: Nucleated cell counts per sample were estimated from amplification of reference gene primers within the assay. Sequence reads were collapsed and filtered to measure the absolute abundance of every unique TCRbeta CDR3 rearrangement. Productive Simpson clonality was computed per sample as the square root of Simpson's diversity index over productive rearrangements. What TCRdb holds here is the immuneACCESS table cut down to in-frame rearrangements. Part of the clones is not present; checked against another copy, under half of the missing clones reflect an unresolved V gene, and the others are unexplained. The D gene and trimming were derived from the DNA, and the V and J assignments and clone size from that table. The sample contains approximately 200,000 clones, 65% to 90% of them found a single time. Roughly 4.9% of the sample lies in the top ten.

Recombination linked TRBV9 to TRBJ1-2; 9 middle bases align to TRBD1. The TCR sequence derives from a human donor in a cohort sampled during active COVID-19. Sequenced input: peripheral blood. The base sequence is TGTGCCAGCAGCGTAGCGGGAGGACAGGGGCCGTCTAACTATGGCTACACCTTC. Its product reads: CASSVAGGQGPSNYGYTF.